A single sample is the source of the 22 T cell receptor beta chains below, sequenced in a study of beta chain features in type 1 diabetes. Findings and caveats of the study: The study found moderately but significantly shorter TCRB CDR3s in all four CD4+ subsets of Type 1 diabetes patients.

Their antigen targets remain unknown. All of the isolated RNA was reverse transcribed, so expressed TCRB transcripts were sequenced. Some clones are missing from TCRdb's copy, which holds only in-frame ones; the method was immunoSEQ multiplex PCR. The sample lists 630,000 or so clones, around an eighth occurring once. The sequencing sample was made of naive CD4+ T cells from blood. These receptors all stem from a man aged 18-30 years with type 1 diabetes.

This chain connects TRBV7-2 to TRBJ2-7, with a tentative D call TRBD1 (5 bases). The CDR3 is 17 residues long. Germline CDR1 is SGHTA and CDR2 is FQGNSA. V lost 2 bases to trimming and J lost 2 bases, with 19 bases between them. In nucleotides, the CDR3 is TGTGCCAGCAGCTTACGTTCGGCGCAGGGATTAACCTACGAGCAGTACTTC. This codes for CASSLRSAQGLTYEQYF.

This clone showed up just a few times. V and J are TRBV2 and TRBJ2-5, with D maybe TRBD1 (6 bases). Per germline, CDR1 SNHLY and CDR2 FYNNEI. This CDR3 has 13 amino acids. V gave up 8 bases and J gave up 4 bases, with 14 bases separating them. CDR3 nucleotides: TGTGCCAGCTTAAGGGACATTGGAGAGACCCAGTACTTC. It codes for CASLRDIGETQYF.

The chain links TRBV18 to TRBJ1-2, with D possibly matching TRBD1 (5 bases). Germline CDR1 KGHSH, CDR2 LQKENI. There are 13 residues in the CDR3. The ends were cut back, 1 base at V and 8 bases at J, with 11 bases in the middle. CDR3 coding DNA: TGTGCCAGCTCACCACGGGGGGGAGAGGGCTACACCTTC. Translating gives CASSPRGGEGYTF.

The table lists this clone with a few counts. The rearrangement links TRBV6-6 to TRBJ2-1; D unresolved. With 7 bases removed from V and 3 bases from J, the gap between germline ends came to 10 bases. The germline V gene has CDR1 MNHNY and CDR2 SVGAGI (reference sequence). The CDR3 is 13 amino acids. The CDR3 DNA follows: TGTGCCAGCAATATACAAGGCTACAATGAGCAGTTCTTC. This gives the protein CASNIQGYNEQFF.

The chain links TRBV4-2 to TRBJ2-6; no firm D call. The germline gives CDR1 LGHNA, CDR2 YNFKEQ. The V and J ends lost 1 base and 1 base respectively, with 8 bases between them. CDR3 length equals 16 residues. The CDR3 loop is CASSQGRESGANVLTF. The CDR3 DNA reads TGTGCCAGCAGCCAAGGGCGCGAATCTGGGGCCAACGTCCTGACTTTC.

This clone has only a few counts. The rearrangement joins TRBV7-2 to TRBJ2-2, with D unresolved. The CDR3 loop spans 13 amino acids. V lost 1 base, J lost 6 bases, and 6 bases lay in between. Germline CDR1 SGHTA, CDR2 FQGNSA. CDR3 region: CASSLVYSGELFF. CDR3 bases: TGTGCCAGCAGCTTAGTATACTCCGGGGAGCTGTTTTTT.

The genes are TRBV6-5 and TRBJ2-2; the D gene could be TRBD1 or TRBD2 (5 bases each). The CDR3 has 15 residues. The germline CDR1 and CDR2 sequences are MNHEY and SVGAGI. With 2 bases removed from V and 4 bases from J, the gap between germline ends came to 11 bases. In DNA form, the CDR3 reads TGTGCCAGCAGTTACCGCCCAGGGAGCACCGGGGAGCTGTTTTTT. Residues: CASSYRPGSTGELFF.

The chain carries TRBV30 and TRBJ1-1; the D is unclear. This CDR3 has 11 residues. Germline V gene data show CDR1 as GTSNPN and CDR2 as SVGIG (reference sequence). Trimming stripped 5 bases from V and 7 bases from J, with 11 bases between. CDR3 loop: CAWSRYSEAFF. CDR3 bases: TGTGCCTGGTCAAGGTATAGTGAAGCTTTCTTT.

V usage is TRBV28 and J usage is TRBJ2-3; D may be TRBD2 (5 bases). The CDR3 has 14 amino acids. CDR1 is MDHEN and CDR2 is SYDVKM in the germline V gene. With 5 bases removed from V and 1 base from J, the gap between germline ends came to 10 bases. The CDR3 is CASSPRRGTDTQYF. The DNA of the CDR3 is TGTGCCAGCAGTCCGCGGCGGGGCACAGATACGCAGTATTTT.

This clone has more than one count but fewer than ten. One end of the junction varies from germline; a read error may be responsible. V is TRBV19 and J is TRBJ2-1; no reliable D call. There are 15 residues in the CDR3. The germline gives CDR1 LNHDA, CDR2 SQIVND (reference sequence). The CDR3 DNA reads as TGTGCCAGTAGTTTAGATTCCAAGCTCTACAATGAGCAGTTCTTC. This sequence encodes CASSLDSKLYNEQFF.

The chain couples TRBV14 to TRBJ2-3; D not resolved. V lost 1 base, J lost 6 bases, and 11 bases lay in between. The CDR3 is made up of 14 amino acids. Germline V gene sequence: CDR1 SGHDN, CDR2 FVKESK. CDR3 sequence (DNA): TGTGCCAGCAGCCAAGCACCGGGTGTGGATACGCAGTATTTT. Protein product: CASSQAPGVDTQYF.

This clone was seen a few times. The rearrangement links TRBV6-5 to TRBJ1-5; no firm D call. The CDR3 length is 14 residues. From germline, CDR1 is MNHEY and CDR2 SVGAGI. Between the trimmed V and J ends, which lost 2 bases and 1 base, there was a span of 6 bases. CDR3 amino acids: CASSYGQSNQPQHF. The CDR3 DNA reads as TGTGCCAGCAGTTACGGGCAGAGCAATCAGCCCCAGCATTTT.

CDR3 sequence (DNA): TGTGCCACCAGCTCCGGGGGGTCGGGATCACCCCTCCACTTT. This encodes CATSSGGSGSPLHF. J is TRBJ1-6 and V is TRBV15, with D tentatively TRBD1 (5 bases). The CDR3 loop spans 14 amino acids. Trimming removed 5 bases at V and 10 bases at J, with 15 bases between. Germline loops: CDR1 LNHNV, CDR2 YYDKDF (reference sequence).

This clone was observed a handful of times. V is TRBV30 and J is TRBJ2-4, with unresolved D. The CDR3 sequence is 11 residues long. V lost 2 bases to trimming and J lost 6 bases, with 5 bases between them. Germline V gene data show CDR1 as GTSNPN and CDR2 as SVGIG (reference sequence). CDR3 loop: CAWSSVNIQYF. In nucleotides, the CDR3 is TGTGCCTGGAGTTCAGTAAACATTCAGTACTTC. The whole variable domain, remainder taken from reference TRBV30 and TRBJ2-4, is SQTIHQWPATLVQPVGSPLSLECTVEGTSNPNLYWYRQAAGRGLQLLFYSVGIGQISSEVPQNLSASRPQDRQFILSSKKLLLSDSGFYLCAWSSVNIQYFGAGTRLSVL.

This clone was detected a few times. The chain recombines TRBV5-1 with TRBJ1-1; D not resolved. Germline CDR1 SGHRS, CDR2 YFSETQ. Trimming cost V 4 bases and J 1 base, with 8 bases left between them. CDR3 length: 13 amino acids. The chain's CDR3 is CASSPDKNTEAFF. As DNA, the CDR3 is TGCGCCAGCAGCCCCGACAAGAACACTGAAGCTTTCTTT.

CDR3 loop: CASSQGRARGNEQFF. CDR3 nucleotides: TGCGCCAGCAGCCAAGGAAGGGCCCGGGGAAATGAGCAGTTCTTC. The chain employs TRBV4-1 and TRBJ2-1, with TRBD2 as a possible D gene (5 bases). Trimming stripped 1 base from V and 7 bases from J, with 14 bases between. CDR1 and CDR2 (germline): MGHRA, YSYEKL. This CDR3 has 15 residues.

The chain recombines TRBV7-6 with TRBJ2-3, with TRBD2 matching 12 bases. CDR3 length equals 16 residues. Per germline, CDR1 SGHVS and CDR2 FNYEAQ. J lost 1 base, V lost 5 bases, and 4 bases had no gene match. CDR3 in DNA: TGTGCCAGCAGCCCTAGGACTAGCGGGGGCACAGATACGCAGTATTTT. Translation: CASSPRTSGGTDTQYF.

This clone was counted between two and nine times. The V call is TRBV9, the J call TRBJ1-3; D unclear. Germline V gives CDR1 SGDLS, CDR2 YYNGEE. Trimming shortened V by 2 bases and J by 4 bases, and 10 bases separated the two germline ends. The CDR3 spans 14 residues. This chain's CDR3 is CASSVEATGNTIYF. CDR3 nucleotides: TGTGCCAGCAGCGTGGAGGCTACCGGAAACACCATATATTTT.

This chain connects TRBV4-3 to TRBJ2-1; 7 nucleotides line up with TRBD1. This CDR3 region has 14 residues. Germline lookup yields CDR1 LGHNA and CDR2 YSLEER. Trimming took 2 bases from V and 10 from J; bases not matched to a gene: 8. The CDR3 protein is CASSQRPLQGEQFF. In DNA, the CDR3 is TGCGCCAGCAGCCAACGGCCCCTACAGGGGGAGCAGTTCTTC.

The chain joins TRBV5-1 to TRBJ1-6; D not resolved. The V end was cut by 5 bases, the J end by 3 bases, with 12 bases between. Germline V gene lookup returns CDR1 SGHRS and CDR2 YFSETQ. The CDR3 covers 15 residues. The CDR3 reads CASSLQASYNSPLHF. CDR3 nucleotide sequence: TGCGCCAGCAGTCTCCAGGCCAGCTATAATTCACCCCTCCACTTT. Using reference TRBV5-1 and TRBJ1-6 for the parts outside the CDR3, the full variable domain is KAGVTQTPRYLIKTRGQQVTLSCSPISGHRSVSWYQQTPGQGLQFLFEYFSETQRNKGNFPGRFSGRQFSNSRSEMNVSTLELGDSALYLCASSLQASYNSPLHFGNGTRLTVT.

Details on this clone: Other DNA sequences within the sample encode an identical CDR3. V usage is TRBV7-3 and J usage is TRBJ2-3; D is uncertain. CDR1 and CDR2 from the germline V gene are SGHTA and FQGTGA. The CDR3 covers 13 residues. Trimming stripped 6 bases from V and 1 base from J, with 8 bases between. The CDR3, as DNA: TGTGCCAGCAGTTTCCGGGGCACAGATACGCAGTATTTT. It is translated as CASSFRGTDTQYF.

This clone was detected a few times. The gene calls are TRBV7-8 and TRBJ2-4; D perhaps matches TRBD2 (6 bases). Germline assignment: CDR1 SGHVS and CDR2 FQNEAQ. This CDR3 comprises 16 residues. Deletions cut 0 bases from V and 3 bases from J, with 12 bases between. This chain's CDR3 is CASSLAGGTGKNIQYF. The DNA of the CDR3 is TGTGCCAGCAGCTTAGCTGGGGGGACGGGCAAAAACATTCAGTACTTC.